The clone carrying this T cell receptor (beta chain) occurred a few times. Antigen: not known. This record comes from a study of post-analysis software for immune sequencing data. At the level of the study: Progressive-relapsing, secondary progressive and relapsing-remitting multiple sclerosis were among the disease courses included.

Unique molecular identifiers featured in each of the TCR beta cDNA libraries. The source material, about 0.95 to 11 million T cells, gave rise to 500,000 or so cDNA molecules. TCRdb re-derived calls from the PCR reads in MiXCR, one entry per CDR3 protein. The sample shows approximately 690,000 distinct CDR3 sequences, 55% to 60% of them seen only once. Broader study findings: Analysis by F measure revealed that same-batch samples clustered strongly together. Controls' normalized Chao1 diversity significantly exceeded that of multiple sclerosis patients.

The specimen was blood. The TCR comes from a girl aged 2 to 9 with multiple sclerosis.

The CDR3 sequence: CSARGQAGDNEQFF. The CDR3 DNA is TGCAGTGCTAGGGGACAGGCGGGCGACAATGAGCAGTTCTTC. This rearrangement joins TRBV20-1 to TRBJ2-1; 8 bases line up with TRBD1. The CDR3 loop spans 14 amino acids. From germline, CDR1 is DFQATT and CDR2 SNEGSKA (reference sequence). V trimming: 3 bases; J trimming: 5 bases; junction bases outside the gene matches: 6.